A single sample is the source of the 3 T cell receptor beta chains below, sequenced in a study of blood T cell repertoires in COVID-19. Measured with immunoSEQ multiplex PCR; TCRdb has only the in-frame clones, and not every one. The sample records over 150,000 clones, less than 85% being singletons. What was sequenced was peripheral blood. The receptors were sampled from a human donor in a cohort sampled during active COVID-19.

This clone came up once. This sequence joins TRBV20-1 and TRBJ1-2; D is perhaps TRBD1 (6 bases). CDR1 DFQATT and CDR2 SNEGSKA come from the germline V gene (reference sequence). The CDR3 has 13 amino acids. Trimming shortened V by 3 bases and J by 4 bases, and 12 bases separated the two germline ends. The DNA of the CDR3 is TGCAGTGCTAGTCCTCGGACAGTCTATGGCTACACCTTC. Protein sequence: CSASPRTVYGYTF.

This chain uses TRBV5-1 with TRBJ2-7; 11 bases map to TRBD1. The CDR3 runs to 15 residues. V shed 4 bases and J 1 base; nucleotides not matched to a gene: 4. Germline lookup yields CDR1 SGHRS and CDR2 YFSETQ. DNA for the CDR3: TGCGCCAGCAGCCCGGGACAGGGGGTGTCCTACGAGCAGTACTTC. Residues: CASSPGQGVSYEQYF.

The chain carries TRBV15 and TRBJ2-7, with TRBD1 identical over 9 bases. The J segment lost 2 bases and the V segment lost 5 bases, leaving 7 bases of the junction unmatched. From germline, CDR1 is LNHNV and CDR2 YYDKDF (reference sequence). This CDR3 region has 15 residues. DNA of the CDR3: TGTGCCACCAGCTCCTCGACAGGGGGGACCTACGAGCAGTACTTC. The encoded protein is CATSSSTGGTYEQYF.